These 10 T cell receptor beta chains were sequenced from one sample in a study of blood T cell repertoires in COVID-19 (dated by TCRdb to the early 2020s). Library creation used the immunoSEQ multiplex PCR assay. The table was pulled from immuneACCESS by TCRdb, which kept in-frame rearrangements only. Such tables lose some clones; where checked, under half of the loss comes from unresolved V genes, and the rest has no known cause. This sample gives 50,000 to 55,000 clones in total; 82% of them show up just once. Around 10% of the sample is taken by the ten largest. Sequences were obtained from peripheral blood. The source is a man older than 75 with COVID-19, enrolled during active disease.

The chain is built from TRBV11-2 and TRBJ1-1; D not certain. The germline V gene encodes CDR1 SGHAT and CDR2 FQNNGV. The CDR3 loop spans 13 amino acids. Trimming removed 4 bases at V and 4 bases at J, with 10 bases between. The DNA of the CDR3 is TGTGCCAGCAGCTCCCTGACGGGCACTGAAGCTTTCTTT. Translated, it gives CASSSLTGTEAFF.

V gene TRBV7-9 combines with J gene TRBJ1-3, with TRBD1 matching 7 bases. V shed 5 bases and J 6 bases; nucleotides not matched to a gene: 10. Germline CDR1 reads SEHNR; CDR2 reads FQNEAQ (reference sequence). This CDR3 spans 15 amino acids. In DNA, the CDR3 is TGTGCCAGCAGCGCACGACAGGGAGGTGAAAACACCATATATTTT. As protein: CASSARQGGENTIYF.

The chain combines TRBV5-4 with TRBJ1-2; D possibly corresponds to TRBD1 (5 bases). The CDR3 has 12 residues. Germline assignment: CDR1 SGHNT and CDR2 YYREEE (reference sequence). V was shortened by 0 bases and J by 8 bases, with 8 bases between the two germline ends. In DNA, the CDR3 is TGTGCCAGCAGCTTGGTGCAGGGAGGCTACACCTTC. Its protein is CASSLVQGGYTF.

This clone is a singleton in its sample. The J gene is TRBJ1-2, the V gene TRBV5-1; maybe TRBD1 (5 bases). The CDR3 contains 14 residues. Deletions cut 0 bases from V and 1 base from J, with 7 bases between. Germline loops: CDR1 SGHRS, CDR2 YFSETQ. Here the CDR3 reads CASSLGQINYGYTF. The DNA for the CDR3 is TGCGCCAGCAGCTTGGGACAGATTAACTATGGCTACACCTTC.

The V gene is TRBV27, the J gene TRBJ1-1; possible D gene TRBD1, 5 bases. CDR1 is MNHEY and CDR2 is SMNVEV in the germline V gene (reference sequence). The CDR3 is made up of 19 amino acids. V was shortened by 0 bases and J by 0 bases, with 20 bases between the two germline ends. Written as DNA, the CDR3 is TGTGCCAGCAGTTTATCCCCTTCCTTGGGACTCAGCATGAACACTGAAGCTTTCTTT. Translating gives CASSLSPSLGLSMNTEAFF.

V is TRBV4-3 and J is TRBJ2-5, with 10 bases identical to TRBD2. CDR3 length: 16 residues. CDR1 is LGHNA, CDR2 YSLEER, per germline. J was trimmed by 4 bases and V by 1 base; bases with no gene match: 6. CDR3 sequence reads: CASSQVRAGGGETQYF. In DNA, the CDR3 is TGCGCCAGCAGCCAAGTCCGAGCGGGAGGGGGAGAGACCCAGTACTTC.

This sequence joins TRBV3-1 (or the pseudogene TRBV3-2) and TRBJ2-3; possible D gene TRBD1, 6 bases. This CDR3 comprises 13 residues. Per germline, CDR1 LGHDT and CDR2 YNNKEL (reference sequence). Deletions cut 1 base from V and 4 bases from J, with 6 bases between. The CDR3: CASSQGQADTQYF. CDR3 coding DNA: TGTGCCAGCAGCCAAGGACAGGCAGATACGCAGTATTTT.

The chain carries TRBV10-3 and TRBJ2-1; TRBD2 agrees at 11 bases. CDR3 length equals 15 residues. Germline CDR1 ENHRY, CDR2 SYGVKD. The V gene end was trimmed by 5 bases and the J gene end by 3 bases; junction bases not matched to a gene: 3. The CDR3 loop reads CAISLTSGNYNEQFF. The CDR3 DNA reads as TGTGCCATCAGTTTGACTAGCGGGAACTACAATGAGCAGTTCTTC.

V gene TRBV5-1 combines with J gene TRBJ2-2; 12 bases are shared with TRBD2. In germline, CDR1 is SGHRS, CDR2 YFSETQ. The CDR3 contains 17 residues. Trimming cost V 4 bases and J 5 bases; bases outside gene matches: 9. In DNA, the CDR3 is TGCGCCAGCAGCAGAGTACCTAGCGGGGGGGCGACCGGGGAGCTGTTTTTT. It yields the protein CASSRVPSGGATGELFF.

CDR3 loop: CAWSVARKSPLHF. The CDR3 DNA is TGTGCCTGGAGTGTAGCGAGAAAATCACCCCTCCACTTT. The chain combines TRBV30 with TRBJ1-6, with D unresolved. The CDR3 consists of 13 residues. Looked up from germline, CDR1 is GTSNPN and CDR2 is SVGIG (reference sequence). V was trimmed by 0 bases and J by 10 bases, leaving 10 bases between them.